Listed below are T cell receptor beta chains from one sample, sequenced in a study of patients and donors after allogeneic stem cell transplantation. From the RT-PCR reads, TCRdb called clonotypes with MiXCR, one entry per CDR3 protein. Among about a million distinct CDR3 sequences listed, about a sixth were seen once. The source material was blood, either unsorted or a sorted T cell fraction (not recorded which). All receptors come from a human donor who was either an allogeneic HSCT recipient or a stem cell or donor lymphocyte infusion donor (not recorded which). It is not recorded whose cells these are; they may come from a transplant donor. The CDR3 runs from the conserved cysteine through the conserved F or W. Fields, in order: clone size, D gene, J gene, V gene, CDR3 protein, CDR3 DNA. D genes are given only for firm matches. The size of a clone is reported for some rows only, either as once, few or many, or as a class for expanded clones.

many | TRBD2 | TRBJ2-1 | TRBV12-3/TRBV12-4 | CASSQLAGGFDEQFF | TGTGCCAGCAGTCAACTGGCGGGGGGGTTCGATGAGCAGTTCTTC
many | TRBD1 | TRBJ1-2 | TRBV12-3/TRBV12-4 | CASSLRGYYGYTF | TGTGCCAGCAGTCTCAGGGGGTACTATGGCTACACCTTC
many | TRBD1 | TRBJ1-5 | TRBV18 | CASSPDRGGNQPQHF | TGTGCCAGCTCACCGGACAGGGGTGGCAATCAGCCCCAGCATTTT
NA | NA | TRBJ2-5 | TRBV30 | CATTLGGQETQYF | TGTGCCACGACCCTGGGGGGCCAAGAGACCCAGTACTTC
few | NA | TRBJ1-1 | TRBV6-2/TRBV6-3 | CASSYPRDSMNTEAFF | TGTGCCAGCAGTTACCCCCGGGATTCAATGAACACTGAAGCTTTCTTT
many | NA | TRBJ2-2 | TRBV9 | CASSVAATGELFF | TGTGCCAGCAGCGTAGCGGCCACCGGGGAGCTGTTTTTT
NA | TRBD2 | TRBJ2-1 | TRBV29-1 | CSVRRGGSYNEQFF | TGCAGCGTTCGGCGGGGGGGTTCCTACAATGAGCAGTTCTTC
NA | NA | TRBJ2-3 | TRBV15 | CATSRDRFTDTQYF | TGTGCCACCAGCAGAGATAGGTTCACAGATACGCAGTATTTT
NA | TRBD2 | TRBJ2-1 | TRBV24-1 | CATSDLGGSGSNEQFF | TGTGCCACCAGTGATTTGGGGGGTAGCGGGAGTAATGAGCAGTTCTTC
NA | NA | TRBJ2-5 | TRBV9 | CASSVVSGETQYF | TGTGCCAGCAGCGTAGTCTCCGGCGAGACCCAGTACTTC
NA | TRBD1 | TRBJ1-5 | TRBV4-1 | CASSQDSTGGTSNQPQHF | TGCGCCAGCAGCCAAGATTCCACAGGGGGTACTAGCAATCAGCCCCAGCATTTT
NA | NA | TRBJ1-1 | TRBV28 | CASNHLRGINTEAFF | TGTGCCAGCAATCACTTGAGAGGGATTAACACTGAAGCTTTCTTT
few | TRBD2 | TRBJ2-1 | TRBV4-1 | CASSPAGDQVRVYNEQFF | TGCGCCAGCAGCCCGGCGGGAGACCAGGTCAGGGTCTACAATGAGCAGTTCTTC
few | TRBD1 | TRBJ2-4 | TRBV4-3 | CASSQEQGVAKNIQYF | TGCGCCAGCAGCCAAGAGCAGGGGGTAGCCAAAAACATTCAGTACTTC
NA | NA | TRBJ2-7 | TRBV10-2 | CASSESFGTQFAYEQYF | TGCGCCAGCAGTGAGTCGTTCGGGACACAATTCGCTTACGAGCAGTACTTC
NA | NA | TRBJ1-1 | TRBV4-3 | CASSQVAGRGLNTEAFF | TGCGCCAGCAGCCAAGTAGCCGGTAGGGGCTTAAACACTGAAGCTTTCTTT
few | NA | TRBJ1-6 | TRBV18 | CASSPDGSSYNSPLHF | TGTGCCAGCTCACCAGACGGAAGCTCCTATAATTCACCCCTCCACTTT
NA | NA | TRBJ2-4 | TRBV4-2 | CASSQHGPNIQYF | TGTGCCAGCAGCCAACATGGCCCAAACATTCAGTACTTC
few | TRBD1 | TRBJ1-4 | TRBV5-1 | CASRPGQGKWDEKLFF | TGCGCCAGCAGACCAGGACAGGGAAAATGGGATGAAAAACTGTTTTTT
few | TRBD2 | TRBJ2-7 | TRBV4-3 | CASSLTTSGVTEQYF | TGCGCCAGCAGCCTAACGACTAGCGGGGTGACCGAGCAGTACTTC
NA | NA | TRBJ2-5 | TRBV20-1 | CSPMGRGAETQYF | TGCAGTCCCATGGGGAGGGGGGCCGAGACCCAGTACTTC
few | NA | TRBJ2-7 | TRBV6-5 | CASSYSPRLEFHEQYF | TGTGCCAGCAGTTACTCGCCTAGGTTGGAGTTTCACGAGCAGTACTTC
few | NA | TRBJ2-7 | TRBV6-5 | CASSSPRLSAGEQYF | TGTGCCAGCAGTTCCCCCAGACTTTCCGCGGGGGAGCAGTACTTC
NA | NA | TRBJ1-6 | TRBV6-2/TRBV6-3 | CASTKPLGRTNSPLHF | TGTGCCAGCACCAAACCTCTTGGGCGGACTAATTCACCCCTCCACTTT
few | NA | TRBJ2-7 | TRBV2 | CASSEEAKNYEQYF | TGTGCCAGCAGTGAAGAGGCCAAAAACTACGAGCAGTACTTC
NA | NA | TRBJ1-4 | TRBV12-3/TRBV12-4 | CASWGDANEKLFF | TGTGCCAGCTGGGGGGACGCCAATGAAAAACTGTTTTTT
NA | TRBD2 | TRBJ2-2 | TRBV12-3/TRBV12-4 | CASLTGGGRGTGELFF | TGTGCCAGCTTGACCGGGGGGGGCAGGGGCACCGGGGAGCTGTTTTTT
NA | TRBD1 | TRBJ1-2 | TRBV20-1 | CSAYRTGVGYTF | TGCAGTGCTTACCGGACAGGGGTTGGCTACACCTTC
NA | NA | TRBJ1-2 | TRBV20-1 | CSASNGRYGYTF | TGCAGTGCTAGTAACGGGCGATATGGCTACACCTTC
few | TRBD1 | TRBJ2-2 | TRBV5-6 | CASSLDRDSVTGELFF | TGTGCCAGCAGCTTGGACAGGGACAGCGTTACCGGGGAGCTGTTTTTT
NA | NA | TRBJ1-2 | TRBV5-6 | CASGMMGEYGYTF | TGTGCCAGCGGGATGATGGGGGAATATGGCTACACCTTC
NA | NA | TRBJ1-5 | TRBV6-1 | CASSRTRGQPQHF | TGTGCCAGCAGTAGGACCCGGGGTCAGCCCCAGCATTTT
few | NA | TRBJ2-3 | TRBV10-3 | CAIAASTGDTQYF | TGTGCCATCGCTGCCTCTACGGGAGATACGCAGTATTTT